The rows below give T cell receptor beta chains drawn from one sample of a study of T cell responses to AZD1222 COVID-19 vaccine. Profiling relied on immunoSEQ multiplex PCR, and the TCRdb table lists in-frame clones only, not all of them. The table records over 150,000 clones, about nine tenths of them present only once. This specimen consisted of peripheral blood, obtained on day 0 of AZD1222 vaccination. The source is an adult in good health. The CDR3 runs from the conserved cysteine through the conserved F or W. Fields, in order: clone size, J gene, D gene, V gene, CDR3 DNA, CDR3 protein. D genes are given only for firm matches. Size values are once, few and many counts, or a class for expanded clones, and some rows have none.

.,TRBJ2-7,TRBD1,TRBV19,TGTGCCAGTAGCCCTACGACAGGGGGCGAGCAGTACTTC,CASSPTTGGEQYF
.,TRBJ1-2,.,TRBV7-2,TGTGCCAGCAGCTTAGGGGAAAGCTATGGCTACACCTTC,CASSLGESYGYTF
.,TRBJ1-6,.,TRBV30,TGTGCCTGGAGTGTACAAAAGAGGGGTTCCTATAATTCACCCCTCCACTTT,CAWSVQKRGSYNSPLHF
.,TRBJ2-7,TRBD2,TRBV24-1,TGTGCCACCAGTGATTTTATTGGGCGGGGGGGCTACGAGCAGTACTTC,CATSDFIGRGGYEQYF
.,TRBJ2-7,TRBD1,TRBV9,TGTGCCAGCAGCCCAGGACAGGGCCCCGTTCTTAGCTACGAGCAGTACTTC,CASSPGQGPVLSYEQYF
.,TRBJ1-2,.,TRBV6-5,TGTGCCACCGAAGGTGGGGGTGGCTATGGCTACACCTTC,CATEGGGGYGYTF
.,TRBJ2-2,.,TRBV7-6,TGTGCCAGCAGCACCTTGGACAGCTTCGCGAACACCGGGGAGCTGTTTTTT,CASSTLDSFANTGELFF
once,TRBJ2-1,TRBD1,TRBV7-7,TGTGCTAGCAGCTCCAGGTCCGGGACAGGGGTGAATGAGCAGTTCTTC,CASSSRSGTGVNEQFF
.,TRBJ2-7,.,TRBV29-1,TGCAGCGTCCGGGACACGACCTACGAGCAGTACTTC,CSVRDTTYEQYF
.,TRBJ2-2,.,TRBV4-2,TGTGCCAGCAGGGGGGGACAGACTGTAGGCACCGGGGAGCTGTTTTTT,CASRGGQTVGTGELFF
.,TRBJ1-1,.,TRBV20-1,TGCAGTGCTAGTAAGACAGGGAACACTGAAGCTTTCTTT,CSASKTGNTEAFF
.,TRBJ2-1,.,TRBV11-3,TGTGCCAGCAGCTTAGATGGGCAGGGGAAGCAGTTCTTC,CASSLDGQGKQFF
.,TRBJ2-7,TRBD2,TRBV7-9,TGTGCCAGCAGCTTGGGACTAGAAACCTACGAGCAGTACTTC,CASSLGLETYEQYF
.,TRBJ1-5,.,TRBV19,TGTGCCAGTAGTCCCCGCAGGGACCGTAGTCAGCCCCAGCATTTT,CASSPRRDRSQPQHF
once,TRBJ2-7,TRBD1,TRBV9,TGTGCCAGCAGCGTAGGTACAGGGGGTGCGTACGAGCAGTACTTC,CASSVGTGGAYEQYF
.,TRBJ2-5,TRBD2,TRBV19,TGTGCTCCTCCCCGTTTGGGGGGGGGAGGGACCCAGTACTTC,CAPPRLGGGGTQYF
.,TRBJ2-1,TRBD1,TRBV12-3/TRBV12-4,TGTGCCAGCAGTCCCGGACAGGGGATTGGGCAGTTCTTC,CASSPGQGIGQFF
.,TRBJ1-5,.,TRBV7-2,TGTGCCAGCAGCTTAGAGGGGCGTAGTCAGCCCCAGCATTTT,CASSLEGRSQPQHF
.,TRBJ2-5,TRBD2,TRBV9,TGTGCCAGCAGCGTAGGGGCTGTAGCGGGGTCCCAAGAGACCCAGTACTTC,CASSVGAVAGSQETQYF
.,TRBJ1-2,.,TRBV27,TGTGCCAGCAGTTTATCTTTCGGAGATTATGGCTACACCTTC,CASSLSFGDYGYTF
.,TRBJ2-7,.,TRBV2,TGTGCCAGCGGCTCTACAGCCTTCTCCTACGAGCAGTACTTC,CASGSTAFSYEQYF
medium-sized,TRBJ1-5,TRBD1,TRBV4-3,TGCGCCAGCAGCCGTACACCGGGACAGAATCAGCCCCAGCATTTT,CASSRTPGQNQPQHF
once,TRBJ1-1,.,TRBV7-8,TGTGCCAGCAGCTCCGGAAGGGGGGTGGGGACTGAAGCTTTCTTT,CASSSGRGVGTEAFF
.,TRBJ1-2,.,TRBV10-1,TGCGCCAGCAGTGATGTACAGACTCTCCTATCCTATGGCTACACCTTC,CASSDVQTLLSYGYTF
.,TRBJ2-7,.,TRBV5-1,TGCGCCAGCAGCTTGGATGGGGCGGGCGAGCAGTACTTC,CASSLDGAGEQYF
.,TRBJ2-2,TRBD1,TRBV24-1,TGTGCCACCAGTGACCCCGGGACAGGCACCGGGGAGCTGTTTTTT,CATSDPGTGTGELFF
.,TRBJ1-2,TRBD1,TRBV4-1,TGCGCCAGCAGCAAGGGACAGGGGAGCGGCTACACCTTC,CASSKGQGSGYTF
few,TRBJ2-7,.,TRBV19,TGTGCCAGTAGTATAGGGCAGGGATCCTACTACGAGCAGTACTTC,CASSIGQGSYYEQYF
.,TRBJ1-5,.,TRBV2,TGTGCCAGCAGTCCCTGGACGGGCAATCAGCCCCAGCATTTT,CASSPWTGNQPQHF
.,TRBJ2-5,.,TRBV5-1,TGCGCCAGCAGCTTGGGGGAGGTGTACCAAGAGACCCAGTACTTC,CASSLGEVYQETQYF
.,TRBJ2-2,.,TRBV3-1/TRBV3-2,TGTGCCAGCAGCCAAGACCCTGCGGGGAGGAACACCGGGGAGCTGTTTTTT,CASSQDPAGRNTGELFF
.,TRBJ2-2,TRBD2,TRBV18,TGTGCCAGCTCACCACCGGGAGGGGTTCGATCGGGGGAGCTGTTTTTT,CASSPPGGVRSGELFF
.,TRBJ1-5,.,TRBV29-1,TGCAGCGCAAGGGGGGGGGCAGGTCAGCCCCAGCATTTT,CSARGGAGQPQHF
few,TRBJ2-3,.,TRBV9,TGTGCCAGCAGCGGGGAAACCTCTAGCACAGATACGCAGTATTTT,CASSGETSSTDTQYF
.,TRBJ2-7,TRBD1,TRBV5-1,TGCGCCAGCAGCCCTTGGGGCCGCGGGGACAGGAACTACGAGCAGTACTTC,CASSPWGRGDRNYEQYF
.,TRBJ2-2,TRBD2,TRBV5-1,TGCGCCAGCAGCCTCCGGACTAGCGGGGATACCGGGGAGCTGTTTTTT,CASSLRTSGDTGELFF
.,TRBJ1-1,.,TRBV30,TGTGCCTGGAGTGTTTCCGGTCTGACTGAAGCTTTCTTT,CAWSVSGLTEAFF
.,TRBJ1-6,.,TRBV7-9,TGTGCCAGCAGCTCCCGAGCGGGGGGCATTAATTCACCCCTCCACTTT,CASSSRAGGINSPLHF
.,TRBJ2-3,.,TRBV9,TGTGCCAGCAGCGTAGGCGGGCGGGATGCAGATACGCAGTATTTT,CASSVGGRDADTQYF
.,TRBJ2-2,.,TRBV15,TGTGCCACCAGCAGAGATGGGTGGACGAACACCGGGGAGCTGTTTTTT,CATSRDGWTNTGELFF
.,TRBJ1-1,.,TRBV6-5,TGTGCCACCTTCAGAGGGGAAACTGAAGCTTTCTTT,CATFRGETEAFF
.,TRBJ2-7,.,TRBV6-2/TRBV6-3,TGTGCCAGCAGTTACTCGGTGACGGGAATCTCCTACGAGCAGTACTTC,CASSYSVTGISYEQYF
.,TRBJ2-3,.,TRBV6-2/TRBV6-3,TGTGCCAGCAGTTACGGGCCGGCCGCAGATACGCAGTATTTT,CASSYGPAADTQYF
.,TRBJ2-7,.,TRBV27,TGTGCCAGCAGTTTAAGCGCAGGAGCCTACGAGCAGTACTTC,CASSLSAGAYEQYF
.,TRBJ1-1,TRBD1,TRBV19,TGTGCCAGTAGTCCATCACAGGGGATGAACACTGAAGCTTTCTTT,CASSPSQGMNTEAFF
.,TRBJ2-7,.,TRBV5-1,TGCGCCAGCAGCTTGAACCGGGGGGCCACCTACGAGCAGTACTTC,CASSLNRGATYEQYF
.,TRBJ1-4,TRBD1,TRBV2,TGTGCCAGCAGTGAAGTCCGTGCAGGGGGGTCCTCGAAACTGTTTTTT,CASSEVRAGGSSKLFF
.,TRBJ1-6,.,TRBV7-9,TGTGCCAGCAGCTTAGGACAGGTGGTATACTCACCCCTCCACTTT,CASSLGQVVYSPLHF
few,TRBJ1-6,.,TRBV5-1,TGCGCCAGCAGCGTTGGGGCAAAGGACAGAAATATTTCACCCCTCCACTTT,CASSVGAKDRNISPLHF
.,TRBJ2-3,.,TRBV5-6,TGTGCCAGCACCCACACAGATACGCAGTATTTT,CASTHTDTQYF
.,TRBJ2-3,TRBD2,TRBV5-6,TGTGCCAGCAGCTTGCGGGCTAGCGGGCTCACAGATACGCAGTATTTT,CASSLRASGLTDTQYF
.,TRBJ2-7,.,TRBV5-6,TGTGCCAGCAGCTTGGGCAGGTCCTACGAGCAGTACTTC,CASSLGRSYEQYF